A selection of T cell receptor beta chains follows, all from one sample in a study of response to subunit inactivated influenza vaccine. In TCRdb, the RT-PCR reads were re-called with MiXCR into one record per CDR3 protein. This table holds 490,000 or so distinct CDR3 sequences, less than 8% found once. Sequencing used PBMCs from blood, obtained 23 to 25 months after vaccination. These receptors all come from a man aged 45-69 years who received an inactivated influenza vaccine. Each CDR3 is given with its conserved first and last residue. D genes are given only for firm matches. Some rows have no size entry. The others give once, few or many, or a class for an expanded clone.

v_call,d_call,j_call,clone_size,cdr3_nt,cdr3_aa
TRBV18,-,TRBJ2-5,many,TGTGCCAGCAGCCCCCGCCAAGAGACCCAGTACTTC,CASSPRQETQYF
TRBV13,-,TRBJ2-1,-,TGTGCCAGTCGGGTGGGTGGCCGGAATGAGCAGTTCTTC,CASRVGGRNEQFF
TRBV25-1,-,TRBJ2-7,-,TGTGCCAGCAGTGAATTAGGACAAACCTACGAGCAGTACTTC,CASSELGQTYEQYF
TRBV6-2/TRBV6-3,-,TRBJ2-7,many,TGTGCCAGCAGTTACTACTCCTACGAGCAGTACTTC,CASSYYSYEQYF
TRBV20-1,-,TRBJ2-5,few,TGCAGTGCCAGCCGGCAATCAGCCAAAGAGACCCAGTACTTC,CSASRQSAKETQYF
TRBV7-9,TRBD2,TRBJ2-3,few,TGTGCCAGCAGCTACTGGCGGGGGGGGAGCACAGATACGCAGTATTTT,CASSYWRGGSTDTQYF
TRBV4-1,-,TRBJ1-5,few,TGCGCCAGCAGCCAAGCGGTTTCCAATCAGCCCCAGCATTTT,CASSQAVSNQPQHF
TRBV15,-,TRBJ2-7,-,TGTGCCACCAGCAGAGATAACACTCACGAGCAGTACTTC,CATSRDNTHEQYF
TRBV27,-,TRBJ2-5,many,TGTGCCAGCAGTTTACAGGCAGTGGGGGAGACCCAGTACTTC,CASSLQAVGETQYF
TRBV5-1,-,TRBJ1-4,-,TGCGCCAGCAGCGTGCAGGGTGCCCAAGATGAAAAACTGTTTTTT,CASSVQGAQDEKLFF
TRBV2,-,TRBJ2-1,-,TGTGCCAGCAGTGAAGGCCGGGATTACAATGAGCAGTTCTTC,CASSEGRDYNEQFF
TRBV15,-,TRBJ2-2,many,TGTGCCACCAGCAGAGGACGGGCCGGGACCGGGGAGCTGTTTTTT,CATSRGRAGTGELFF
TRBV20-1,TRBD1,TRBJ2-7,few,TGCAGTGCTAGAGATATGGACAGGCTCTACGAGCAGTACTTC,CSARDMDRLYEQYF
TRBV5-1,-,TRBJ2-1,many,TGCGCCAGCACCACTGGCGCCGCCCGGGATCTACAGTTCTTC,CASTTGAARDLQFF
TRBV19,-,TRBJ2-1,few,TGTGCCAGTAGTATCCGGGGGGCAGGAAATGAGCAGTTCTTC,CASSIRGAGNEQFF
TRBV12-3/TRBV12-4,-,TRBJ1-2,-,TGTGCCAGCACCAAACAAGGGGTCGACACGAATGGCTACACCTTC,CASTKQGVDTNGYTF
TRBV11-2,-,TRBJ2-7,many,TGTGCCAGCAGCTTAATAAAGGGTGTTAGCGGAAACTCCTACGAGCAGTACTTC,CASSLIKGVSGNSYEQYF
TRBV3-1,TRBD2,TRBJ2-1,few,TGTGCCAGCAGCCCCGGCGCTAGCGGATTGCAGTTCTTC,CASSPGASGLQFF